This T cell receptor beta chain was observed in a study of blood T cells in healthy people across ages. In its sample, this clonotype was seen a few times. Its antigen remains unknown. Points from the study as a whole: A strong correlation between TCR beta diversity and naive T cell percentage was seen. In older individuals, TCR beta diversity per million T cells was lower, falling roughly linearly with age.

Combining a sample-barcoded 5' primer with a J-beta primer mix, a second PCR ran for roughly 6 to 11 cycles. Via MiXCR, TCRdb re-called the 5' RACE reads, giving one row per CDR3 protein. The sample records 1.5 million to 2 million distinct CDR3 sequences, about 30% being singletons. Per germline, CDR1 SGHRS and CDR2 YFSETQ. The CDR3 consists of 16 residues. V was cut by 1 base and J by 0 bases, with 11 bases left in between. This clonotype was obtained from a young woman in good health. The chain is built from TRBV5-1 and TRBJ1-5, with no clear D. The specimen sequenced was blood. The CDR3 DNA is TGCGCCAGCAGCTTGCTTGGACTCAATAGCAATCAGCCCCAGCATTTT. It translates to CASSLLGLNSNQPQHF. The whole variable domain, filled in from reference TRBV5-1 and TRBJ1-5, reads KAGVTQTPRYLIKTRGQQVTLSCSPISGHRSVSWYQQTPGQGLQFLFEYFSETQRNKGNFPGRFSGRQFSNSRSEMNVSTLELGDSALYLCASSLLGLNSNQPQHFGDGTRLSIL.